Presented here are 25 T cell receptor beta chains from one specimen sequenced in a study of CD8 T cells in Susac syndrome (dated by TCRdb to 2018 to 2020). Library prep was done by the immunoSEQ multiplex PCR assay. RNA was extracted using the RNeasy kit, and roughly 0.5 to 1 microgram was reverse transcribed with random hexamers. TCRdb reprocessed the public reads (quality trimming at Q25 with fastp, clone calling with MiXCR) and kept in-frame beta chains. Rows are unified per CDR3 protein, each entry keeping the most common DNA and genes. Within this sample are 150,000 to 200,000 distinct CDR3 sequences, with approximately 94% of them counted one time only. 0.095% to 0.13% of the sample rests with the top ten. Sequences were obtained from CD4+ T cells from PBMCs. The receptors come from a human donor with Susac syndrome.

This chain uses TRBV29-1 with TRBJ1-2; perhaps TRBD1 as D (6 bases). This CDR3 is built from 10 residues. V gave up 6 bases and J gave up 6 bases, with 8 bases separating them. CDR1 SQVTM and CDR2 ANQGSEA come from the germline V gene. This CDR3 is CSVYRDGYTF. The CDR3 bases are TGCAGCGTCTACAGGGATGGCTACACCTTC.

This rearrangement joins TRBV20-1 to TRBJ2-1; D remains unclear. This CDR3 has 14 residues. V lost 0 bases and J 2 bases, leaving 8 bases between the germline ends. Germline CDR1 reads DFQATT; CDR2 reads SNEGSKA (reference sequence). CDR3 coding DNA: TGCAGTGCTAGAGATGGGTCAGCCTACAATGAGCAGTTCTTC. Protein product: CSARDGSAYNEQFF.

This sequence joins TRBV15 and TRBJ2-5; D is perhaps TRBD2 (5 bases). V lost 0 bases to trimming and J lost 3 bases, with 11 bases between them. The CDR3 is made up of 15 amino acids. The germline CDR1 and CDR2 sequences are LNHNV and YYDKDF (reference sequence). DNA for the CDR3: TGTGCCACCAGCAGAGATCTAGGAGGCAAAGAGACCCAGTACTTC. It specifies CATSRDLGGKETQYF.

This clonotype was counted only a few times. One junction end does not reproduce the germline sequence, and a read error may be involved. The chain uses TRBV5-1 and TRBJ2-1; D ambiguous. This CDR3 region has 11 residues. The germline CDR1 and CDR2 sequences are SGHRS and YFSETQ. CDR3 sequence (DNA): TGTGCCAGCAGCGAATACAATGAGCAGTTCTTC. Encoded protein: CASSEYNEQFF.

The table lists this clonotype with a count of one. This rearrangement joins TRBV30 to TRBJ1-5, with D hard to call. CDR3 length: 13 residues. Looked up from germline, CDR1 is GTSNPN and CDR2 is SVGIG (reference sequence). V was shortened by 2 bases and J by 5 bases, with 10 bases between the two germline ends. The chain's CDR3 is CAWSLWDDQPQHF. The CDR3 region has the DNA TGTGCCTGGAGTTTGTGGGATGATCAGCCCCAGCATTTT.

This chain joins TRBV3-1 and TRBJ2-1; either TRBD1 or TRBD2 may supply D (5 bases each). V dropped 0 bases and J dropped 6 bases, with 12 bases sitting between them. CDR3 size: 15 residues. CDR1 and CDR2 from the germline V gene are LGHDT and YNNKEL (reference sequence). The CDR3 reads CASSQDSRGVNEQFF. Written as DNA, the CDR3 is TGTGCCAGCAGCCAAGACTCACGAGGGGTCAATGAGCAGTTCTTC.

This clonotype appeared a single time. This sequence joins TRBV2 and TRBJ1-6; unclear D gene. The ends were cut back, 6 bases at V and 8 bases at J, with 5 bases in the middle. CDR3 size: 11 residues. Per germline, CDR1 SNHLY and CDR2 FYNNEI. The DNA for the CDR3 is TGTGCCAGCAGGGTTGATTCACCCCTCCACTTT. Translating gives CASRVDSPLHF.

This clonotype was seen once. A junction boundary mismatches the germline segment, possibly from a read error. The gene calls are TRBV29-1 and TRBJ2-7; tentatively, D is TRBD1 (6 bases). The CDR3 sequence is 12 residues long. Looked up from germline, CDR1 is SQVTM and CDR2 is ANQGSEA. The CDR3 sequence: CSVEVGQSLRIF. In nucleotides, the CDR3 is TGCAGCGTTGAAGTAGGACAGAGCCTAAGGATCTTC.

The chain carries TRBV7-8 and TRBJ1-4, with D possibly being TRBD1 (5 bases). Trimming took 5 bases from V and 6 from J, leaving 13 bases between them. Germline CDR1 is SGHVS and CDR2 is FQNEAQ. The length of the CDR3 is 14 residues. DNA for the CDR3: TGTGCCAGCAGCCCCGGGGGAGGTTATGAAAAACTGTTTTTT. Amino acid sequence: CASSPGGGYEKLFF.

The chain combines TRBV7-2 with TRBJ1-2; no clear D. CDR1 is SGHTA and CDR2 is FQGNSA in the germline V gene. This CDR3 is 15 amino acids long. The V end was cut by 2 bases, the J end by 0 bases, with 10 bases between. CDR3 nucleotides: TGTGCCAGCAGCTTACGCGGCGGCACTAACTATGGCTACACCTTC. Its translation is CASSLRGGTNYGYTF.

The chain is built from TRBV20-1 and TRBJ2-2; a possible D gene is TRBD1 (5 bases). The germline CDR1 and CDR2 sequences are DFQATT and SNEGSKA (reference sequence). The CDR3 contains 12 residues. V lost 2 bases to trimming and J lost 6 bases, with 7 bases between them. The CDR3 DNA reads TGCAGTGCTAGATACAGGCCCGGGGAGCTGTTTTTT. It specifies CSARYRPGELFF.

The CDR3 loop is CASSLGQAPANYGYTF. As DNA, the CDR3 is TGTGCCAGCAGCTTGGGACAGGCCCCTGCTAACTATGGCTACACCTTC. This chain links TRBV7-8 with TRBJ1-2; 8 bases agree with TRBD1. The CDR3 loop spans 16 amino acids. V lost 3 bases, J lost 0 bases, and 6 bases stayed unmatched. CDR1 and CDR2 from the germline V gene are SGHVS and FQNEAQ. Complete variable domain (other parts from reference TRBV7-8 and TRBJ1-2): GAGVSQSPRYKVAKRGQDVALRCDPISGHVSLFWYQQALGQGPEFLTYFQNEAQLDKSGLPSDRFFAERPEGSVSTLKIQRTQQEDSAVYLCASSLGQAPANYGYTFGSGTRLTVV.

V gene TRBV20-1 combines with J gene TRBJ1-1, with 7 bases aligning to TRBD1. V gave up 6 bases and J gave up 1 base; unmatched junction bases: 8. The CDR3 runs 14 residues. Germline V gene sequence: CDR1 DFQATT, CDR2 SNEGSKA (reference sequence). The CDR3 reads CSAPRQGGNTEAFF. Written as DNA, the CDR3 is TGCAGTGCCCCCCGACAGGGAGGGAACACTGAAGCTTTCTTT.

This chain links TRBV2 with TRBJ2-5, with 9 bases fitting TRBD1. The CDR3 extends over 15 amino acids. Germline trimming cut 2 bases from V and 5 bases from J; bases unmatched to any gene: 6. Germline V lookup: CDR1 SNHLY, CDR2 FYNNEI. Here the CDR3 DNA reads TGTGCCAGCAGTGAAAGGGGACAGGGAGCGGAGACCCAGTACTTC. Translating gives CASSERGQGAETQYF.

This chain connects TRBV15 to TRBJ1-2, with D perhaps matching TRBD1 (5 bases). CDR1 is LNHNV, CDR2 YYDKDF, per germline (reference sequence). Trimming removed 2 bases from V and 7 bases from J, with 8 bases in between. The length of the CDR3 is 12 residues. The CDR3 sequence: CATSRQGPGYTF. The CDR3 DNA follows: TGTGCCACCAGCAGACAGGGTCCTGGCTACACCTTC.

The gene calls are TRBV29-1 and TRBJ2-1; unclear D gene. V was cut by 7 bases and J by 8 bases, with 9 bases left in between. The CDR3 is 10 amino acids. Per germline, CDR1 SQVTM and CDR2 ANQGSEA. The CDR3 nucleotides read TGCAGCGGAGGATGGCATGAGCAGTTCTTC. Its protein is CSGGWHEQFF.

The chain carries TRBV29-1 and TRBJ2-2; tentative D call: TRBD2 (7 bases). Germline values: CDR1 SQVTM, CDR2 ANQGSEA. The ends were cut back, 1 base at V and 1 base at J, with 19 bases in the middle. The CDR3 is 18 amino acids. CDR3 in amino acids: CSVEGWGGRLKNTGELFF. For the CDR3, the DNA is TGCAGCGTTGAAGGATGGGGGGGCCGGTTGAAGAACACCGGGGAGCTGTTTTTT.

This chain uses TRBV7-9 with TRBJ2-7, with 8 bases fitting TRBD1. Germline V gene sequence: CDR1 SEHNR, CDR2 FQNEAQ (reference sequence). The V and J ends lost 1 base and 4 bases, in that order; junction bases with no gene match: 9. This CDR3 is built from 16 residues. CDR3 amino acids: CASSLGSDRARYEQYF. The CDR3 DNA sequence: TGTGCCAGCAGCTTAGGGTCGGACAGGGCGCGATACGAGCAGTACTTC.

The chain employs TRBV6-2 or TRBV6-3 and TRBJ2-5; D gene ambiguous. CDR1 is MNHEY, CDR2 SVGEGT, per germline. V was pared by 4 bases and J by 5 bases, with 14 bases between. The CDR3 runs to 14 residues. The CDR3 region is CASSSSRTRETQYF. As DNA, the CDR3 is TGTGCCAGCAGTTCATCTAGGACGCGGGAGACCCAGTACTTC.

This clonotype was counted a single time. CDR3 sequence (DNA): TGCAGCGTTCGGACAGCCTCTAACTATGGCTACACCTTC. It specifies CSVRTASNYGYTF. The chain combines TRBV29-1 with TRBJ1-2; perhaps TRBD1 as D (6 bases). The germline V gene has CDR1 SQVTM and CDR2 ANQGSEA. V was pared by 5 bases and J by 0 bases, with 10 bases between. This CDR3 has 13 residues.

V gene TRBV10-3 combines with J gene TRBJ2-5; D is unclear. Germline loops: CDR1 ENHRY, CDR2 SYGVKD. There are 13 residues in the CDR3. V shed 4 bases and J shed 3 bases, with 9 bases lying between them. The CDR3 bases are TGTGCCATCAGTGTCGCCTTCGAAGAGACCCAGTACTTC. Its protein product is CAISVAFEETQYF.

In this sample, this clonotype turned up a few times. The chain is built from TRBV12-3 or TRBV12-4 and TRBJ1-1, with unresolved D. V was shortened by 5 bases and J by 1 base, with 8 bases between the two germline ends. CDR3 length: 13 residues. Here the CDR3 DNA reads TGTGCCAGCAGTCCCGAAAGGAACACTGAAGCTTTCTTT. Translation: CASSPERNTEAFF.

The J gene is TRBJ2-3, the V gene TRBV10-3, with TRBD2 identical over 13 bases. The germline V gene encodes CDR1 ENHRY and CDR2 SYGVKD. This CDR3 has 16 residues. The junction had 7 bases not matched to a gene; V was cut back by 4 bases and J by 6 bases. CDR3 in DNA: TGTGCCATCAGTGGACCTCCGGGACTAGCGGGGGATACGCAGTATTTT. It is translated as CAISGPPGLAGDTQYF.

The chain employs TRBV20-1 and TRBJ1-1, with D perhaps matching TRBD1 (5 bases). The CDR3 is 11 residues long. Germline loops: CDR1 DFQATT, CDR2 SNEGSKA (reference sequence). V was cut by 4 bases and J by 4 bases, with 7 bases left in between. The CDR3 DNA reads TGCAGTGCTAACGGGGGCACTGAAGCTTTCTTT. Residues: CSANGGTEAFF.

V gene TRBV5-1 combines with J gene TRBJ1-5, with TRBD1 identical over 9 bases. V dropped 0 bases and J dropped 6; count of bases not matched to a gene: 4. Germline lookup yields CDR1 SGHRS and CDR2 YFSETQ. This CDR3 has 15 residues. CDR3 in amino acids: CASSLEGQGLQPQHF. The CDR3 DNA reads as TGCGCCAGCAGCTTGGAGGGACAGGGACTTCAGCCCCAGCATTTT.